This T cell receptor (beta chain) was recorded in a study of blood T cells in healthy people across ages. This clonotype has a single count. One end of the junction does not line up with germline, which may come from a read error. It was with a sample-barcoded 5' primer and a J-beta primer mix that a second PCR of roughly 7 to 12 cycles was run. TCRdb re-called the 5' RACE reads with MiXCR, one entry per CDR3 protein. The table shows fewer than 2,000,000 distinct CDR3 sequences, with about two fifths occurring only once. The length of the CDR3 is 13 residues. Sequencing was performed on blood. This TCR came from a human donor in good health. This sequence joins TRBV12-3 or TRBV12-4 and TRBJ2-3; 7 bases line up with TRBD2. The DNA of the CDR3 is TGTGCCAACAGTCCCCTAGCGGCCCATACGCAGTATTTT. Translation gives CANSPLAAHTQYF.